The sequence of this T cell receptor beta chain was determined in a study of blood T cells in healthy people across ages. Whole-study context: Researchers report that template switching captured about one barcoded beta molecule per two T cells.

CDR3 length: 14 residues. In germline, CDR1 is LGHDT, CDR2 YNNKEL (reference sequence). Trimming pared 7 bases from V and 0 bases from J, leaving 13 bases between. This clonotype was seen at least ten times. Researchers collected about 9.6 milliliters of peripheral blood from every single donor. Total RNA was extracted at no less than 5 micrograms per sample. Primers used in a second PCR of about 6 to 12 cycles were a sample-barcoded 5' primer and a J-beta primer mix. MiXCR, applied by TCRdb to the 5' RACE reads, yields one record per CDR3 protein. Of 850,000 or so distinct CDR3 sequences listed, 29% are singletons.

What was sequenced was blood. This sequence joins TRBV3-1 and TRBJ2-7, with D perhaps TRBD1 (6 bases). The receptor was derived from a woman older than 75 in good health. The CDR3 DNA sequence: TGTGCCAGCACCCGAGGGGGACGCTCCTACGAGCAGTACTTC. This sequence encodes CASTRGGRSYEQYF.